The present TCR beta chain was sequenced within a study of blood T cells in healthy people across ages. Study-wide findings and caveats: Expanded clonotype changes were possibly confounded by unknown donor CMV status.

A second roughly 6 to 12 cycle PCR used barcoded and J-beta primers. TCRdb re-called the 5' RACE reads with MiXCR, one entry per CDR3 protein. The sample has about 650,000 distinct CDR3 sequences, 32% seen once. CDR1 and CDR2 from the germline V gene are MGHRA and YSYEKL. V lost 2 bases and J lost 0; bases outside the gene matches: 4. This CDR3 contains 16 residues. In its sample, this clonotype was seen many times. Its antigen is not known. Sequencing input: blood. This chain links TRBV4-1 with TRBJ2-1, with 7 nucleotides matching TRBD1. This clonotype was obtained from a woman older than 75 in good health. The CDR3 sequence is CASSQPDRDSYNEQFF. The CDR3 region has the DNA TGCGCCAGCAGCCAACCCGACAGGGACTCCTACAATGAGCAGTTCTTC.